This T cell receptor beta chain derives from a study of beta chain features in type 1 diabetes. Whole-study results and caveats: Type 1 diabetes patients showed a moderate but significant shortening of TCRB CDR3s in all four CD4+ subsets.

A word on this clone: Its matching antigen is unknown.

Since all of the isolated RNA was reverse transcribed, expressed TCRB transcripts were what got sequenced. Method: immunoSEQ multiplex PCR; TCRdb's copy keeps in-frame clones and lacks some. The sample yields around 70,000 clones, 45% to 50% seen once. Between the trimmed V and J ends, which lost 1 base and 1 base, there was a span of 6 bases. Germline lookup yields CDR1 SGHDT and CDR2 YYEEEE. The CDR3 covers 14 residues. V usage is TRBV5-6 and J usage is TRBJ2-4, with D possibly matching TRBD2 (6 bases). This receptor was taken from a man aged 30-40 years with type 1 diabetes. The sequenced material came from central memory CD4+ T cells from blood. The DNA for the CDR3 is TGTGCCAGCAGCTTGCGGGGGGCCAAAAACATTCAGTACTTC. It yields the protein CASSLRGAKNIQYF.